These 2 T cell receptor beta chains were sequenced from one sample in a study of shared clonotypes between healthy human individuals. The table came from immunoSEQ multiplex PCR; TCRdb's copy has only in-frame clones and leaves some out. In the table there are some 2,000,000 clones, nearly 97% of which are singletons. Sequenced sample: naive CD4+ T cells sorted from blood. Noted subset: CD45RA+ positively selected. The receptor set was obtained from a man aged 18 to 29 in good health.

This CDR3 is CASSRPEETQYF. For the CDR3, the DNA is TGTGCCAGCAGCCGACCAGAAGAGACCCAGTACTTC. The rearrangement uses TRBV9 and TRBJ2-5; D unresolved. Between the trimmed V and J ends, which lost 4 bases and 3 bases, there was a span of 7 bases. The CDR3 is 12 amino acids. The germline gives CDR1 SGDLS, CDR2 YYNGEE.

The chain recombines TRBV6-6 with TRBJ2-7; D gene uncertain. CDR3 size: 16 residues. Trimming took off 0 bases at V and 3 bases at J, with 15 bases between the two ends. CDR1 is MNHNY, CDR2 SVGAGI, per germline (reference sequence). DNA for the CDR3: TGTGCCAGCAGTTACTCCAAAGCTACGGCCGACTACGAGCAGTACTTC. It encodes CASSYSKATADYEQYF.